The 32 T cell receptor beta chains in this list originate from one sample, sequenced in a study of blood T cell repertoires in COVID-19. Repertoires were generated with immunoSEQ multiplex PCR, while TCRdb's copy carries only in-frame clones and drops some. Here the sample spans under 200,000 clones, approximately 74% being singletons. Specimen: peripheral blood. These receptors were obtained from an elderly woman with acute or convalescent COVID-19.

This clone was detected ten times or more. This rearrangement joins TRBV18 to TRBJ2-2; perhaps TRBD1 as D (5 bases). Between the trimmed V and J ends, which lost 4 bases and 0 bases, there was a span of 9 bases. This CDR3 comprises 15 residues. Germline V gene sequence: CDR1 KGHSH, CDR2 LQKENI. CDR3 nucleotides: TGTGCCAGCTCACGACGACAGCCGAACACCGGGGAGCTGTTTTTT. Protein: CASSRRQPNTGELFF.

The V gene is TRBV9, the J gene TRBJ2-5; 7 bases align to TRBD2. With V trimmed by 1 base and J by 3 bases, 3 bases remained unmatched. This CDR3 has 14 residues. Germline loops: CDR1 SGDLS, CDR2 YYNGEE. CDR3 protein: CASSVRLAEETQYF. In nucleotides, the CDR3 is TGTGCCAGCAGCGTAAGGCTAGCGGAAGAGACCCAGTACTTC.

V is TRBV2 and J is TRBJ2-3; 7 bases are shared with TRBD2. Germline assignment: CDR1 SNHLY and CDR2 FYNNEI. V shed 5 bases, J shed 13 bases, and the junction held 18 bases outside the gene matches. The CDR3 is 15 amino acids. CDR3 in DNA: TGTGCCAGCAGTCGATCTACCGGGACTACTACGGAAAAGTATTTT. Amino acids: CASSRSTGTTTEKYF.

This sequence joins TRBV6-6 and TRBJ1-2; TRBD1 is a possible D gene (6 bases). Germline V CDR1 and CDR2: MNHNY, SVGAGI (reference sequence). Trimming left V 2 bases short and J 8 bases short, with 15 bases between. The CDR3 is 14 residues long. CDR3 coding DNA: TGTGCCAGCAGTTACGCGGAGCCAGGACAGGGCTACACCTTC. It is translated as CASSYAEPGQGYTF.

The chain links TRBV7-8 to TRBJ1-1, with 11 bases identical to TRBD1. CDR3 size: 14 residues. Germline loops: CDR1 SGHVS, CDR2 FQNEAQ. V lost 5 bases to trimming and J lost 11 bases; unmatched junction nucleotides: 10. CDR3: CASSQPGTGGRAFF. The CDR3 DNA sequence: TGTGCCAGCAGCCAACCCGGGACAGGGGGTAGGGCTTTCTTT.

The gene calls are TRBV5-1 and TRBJ1-1; 7 nucleotides align to TRBD1. The V segment lost 0 bases and the J segment 6 bases; nucleotides outside the gene matches: 8. Germline values: CDR1 SGHRS, CDR2 YFSETQ. The CDR3 sequence is 15 residues long. CDR3 amino acids: CASSLVDREFPEAFF. The CDR3 DNA reads as TGCGCCAGCAGCTTGGTCGACAGGGAATTCCCTGAAGCTTTCTTT.

The chain recombines TRBV5-1 with TRBJ1-4, with TRBD1 matching 9 bases. Germline assignment: CDR1 SGHRS and CDR2 YFSETQ. The CDR3 sequence is 14 residues long. The V and J ends lost 4 bases and 8 bases, in that order; junction bases with no gene match: 6. DNA for the CDR3: TGCGCCAGCAGCGGGGGACAGGGTGTGGAAAAACTGTTTTTT. Encoded protein: CASSGGQGVEKLFF.

The V and J genes are TRBV27 and TRBJ2-7, with TRBD1 matching over 8 bases. The germline CDR1 and CDR2 sequences are MNHEY and SMNVEV (reference sequence). V dropped 5 bases and J dropped 9; count of bases not matched to a gene: 6. The CDR3 is made up of 12 amino acids. The CDR3 protein is CASSPDRVGQYF. In nucleotides, the CDR3 is TGTGCCAGCAGTCCGGACAGGGTAGGGCAGTACTTC.

V usage is TRBV9 and J usage is TRBJ2-5; D uncertain. This CDR3 spans 15 amino acids. With 0 bases removed from V and 1 base from J, the gap between germline ends came to 10 bases. Germline values: CDR1 SGDLS, CDR2 YYNGEE. The CDR3 nucleotides read TGTGCCAGCAGCGTAGGAGCAGGATCCCAAGAGACCCAGTACTTC. Residues: CASSVGAGSQETQYF.

The chain is built from TRBV29-1 and TRBJ1-3; a possible D gene is TRBD1 (5 bases). The CDR3 length is 13 residues. In germline, CDR1 is SQVTM, CDR2 ANQGSEA. V was clipped by 2 bases and J by 4 bases, with 9 bases between them. DNA of the CDR3: TGCAGCGTTGAACAGGGTTCAGGAAACACCATATATTTT. Translating it yields CSVEQGSGNTIYF.

To note about this clone: Other DNA variants within this sample encode the same CDR3. The chain joins TRBV7-2 to TRBJ2-1, with D unclear. The CDR3 covers 12 residues. Germline CDR1 reads SGHTA; CDR2 reads FQGNSA. With 3 bases removed from V and 8 bases from J, the gap between germline ends came to 8 bases. CDR3 nucleotides: TGTGCCAGCAGCTTCACGAGGTATGAGCAGTTCTTC. Protein: CASSFTRYEQFF.

The rearrangement uses TRBV7-9 and TRBJ1-3; a weak D match, TRBD1 (5 bases). The CDR3 length is 13 residues. Germline CDR1 SEHNR, CDR2 FQNEAQ (reference sequence). With 5 bases removed from V and 4 bases from J, the gap between germline ends came to 9 bases. Here the CDR3 reads CASSQGGGNTIYF. DNA of the CDR3: TGTGCCAGCAGCCAGGGTGGGGGAAACACCATATATTTT.

CDR3 sequence (DNA): TGTGCCATCAGCCTGACTAACCGGGACAGCTCCTACGAGCAGTACTTC. Translation: CAISLTNRDSSYEQYF. V gene TRBV10-3 combines with J gene TRBJ2-7, with 7 bases matching TRBD1. CDR3 length equals 16 residues. V gave up 6 bases and J gave up 0 bases; unmatched junction bases: 11. The germline V gene has CDR1 ENHRY and CDR2 SYGVKD.

This CDR3 is CASSVGSGGRSTEAFF. CDR3 nucleotide sequence: TGTGCCAGCAGCGTAGGGTCAGGGGGCAGGAGCACTGAAGCTTTCTTT. This rearrangement joins TRBV9 to TRBJ1-1; 8 bases are shared with TRBD1. The CDR3 consists of 16 residues. Germline CDR1 reads SGDLS; CDR2 reads YYNGEE. With V trimmed by 0 bases and J by 4 bases, 8 bases remained unmatched.

The CDR3: CAWKQGAGNTIYF. Here the CDR3 DNA reads TGTGCCTGGAAACAGGGGGCTGGAAACACCATATATTTT. The chain uses TRBV30 and TRBJ1-3; TRBD1 matches 8 bases. Trimming removed 4 bases from V and 2 bases from J; junction bases left unmatched: 1. Germline CDR1 and CDR2: GTSNPN and SVGIG (reference sequence). The CDR3 extends over 13 amino acids.

CDR3 sequence (DNA): TGTGCCAGCTCACCACAGGGCAGCGGAAATTCCTACGAGCAGTACTTC. Encoded protein: CASSPQGSGNSYEQYF. The rearrangement joins TRBV18 to TRBJ2-7; the D gene is possibly TRBD2 (5 bases). The CDR3 consists of 16 residues. Germline CDR1 KGHSH, CDR2 LQKENI. V was clipped by 1 base and J by 1 base, with 14 bases between them.

The CDR3 DNA reads TGTGCCAGCAGCCCGACCCCCGCCCTAGCCTCAGAGACCCAGTACTTC. This translates into CASSPTPALASETQYF. J is TRBJ2-5 and V is TRBV9; D is possibly TRBD2 (5 bases). The V end lost 4 bases, the J end lost 4 bases, and 20 bases lay between the germline ends. The CDR3 sequence is 16 residues long. Looked up from germline, CDR1 is SGDLS and CDR2 is YYNGEE.

The chain combines TRBV2 with TRBJ1-2; 7 bases match TRBD1. This CDR3 is 13 amino acids long. Germline V gene data show CDR1 as SNHLY and CDR2 as FYNNEI. V lost 6 bases to trimming and J lost 6 bases; unmatched junction nucleotides: 7. DNA of the CDR3: TGTGCCAGCAGAATACAGGGGTTTGATGGCTACACCTTC. The encoded protein is CASRIQGFDGYTF. Together with reference TRBV2 and TRBJ1-2, the CDR3 gives the full variable domain: EPEVTQTPSHQVTQMGQEVILRCVPISNHLYFYWYRQILGQKVEFLVSFYNNEISEKSEIFDDQFSVERPDGSNFTLKIRSTKLEDSAMYFCASRIQGFDGYTFGSGTRLTVV.

This rearrangement joins TRBV28 to TRBJ2-7; 8 bases agree with TRBD1. Germline CDR1 MDHEN, CDR2 SYDVKM. The junction had 14 bases not matched to a gene; V was cut back by 10 bases and J by 3 bases. CDR3 length: 15 amino acids. The CDR3 region is CATVSGGEGIYEQYF. CDR3 bases: TGTGCCACCGTTTCAGGGGGCGAAGGAATCTACGAGCAGTACTTC.

This clone has a handful of counts. This chain connects TRBV28 to TRBJ2-7; D unresolved. Per germline, CDR1 MDHEN and CDR2 SYDVKM. CDR3 length: 12 residues. V gave up 2 bases and J gave up 4 bases, with 6 bases separating them. The CDR3 region has the DNA TGTGCCAGCAGTTTAGGCGGTTACGAGCAGTACTTC. This translates into CASSLGGYEQYF.

The gene calls are TRBV28 and TRBJ1-2; 7 bases fit TRBD1. The length of the CDR3 is 13 residues. V dropped 7 bases and J dropped 6; count of bases not matched to a gene: 8. Germline CDR1 and CDR2: MDHEN and SYDVKM. CDR3 bases: TGTGCCAGCACCTACCTCGGGACAGATGGCTACACCTTC. This gives the protein CASTYLGTDGYTF.

DNA for the CDR3: TGTGCCAGCAGTTTGTCTCATCAGTTCGAGCAGTACTTC. It yields the protein CASSLSHQFEQYF. The chain is built from TRBV28 and TRBJ2-7; D unresolved. Germline V gives CDR1 MDHEN, CDR2 SYDVKM. The CDR3 extends over 13 amino acids. V gave up 3 bases and J gave up 6 bases, with 12 bases separating them.

The V and J genes are TRBV7-2 and TRBJ1-2; D uncertain. The V gene's germline CDR1 is SGHTA and CDR2 FQGNSA. The ends were cut back, 5 bases at V and 13 bases at J, with 20 bases in the middle. The CDR3 length is 13 residues. CDR3 in amino acids: CASSLGEKIRSTF. The CDR3 nucleotides read TGTGCCAGCAGCCTAGGAGAAAAAATCCGAAGCACCTTC. Variable domain in full (rest from reference TRBV7-2 and TRBJ1-2): GAGVSQSPSNKVTEKGKDVELRCDPISGHTALYWYRQSLGQGLEFLIYFQGNSAPDKSGLPSDRFSAERTGGSVSTLTIQRTQQEDSAVYLCASSLGEKIRSTFGSGTRLTVV.

The gene calls are TRBV27 and TRBJ1-5, with D possibly matching TRBD1 (5 bases). This CDR3 has 15 residues. Between the trimmed V and J ends, which lost 4 bases and 3 bases, there was a span of 13 bases. The germline V gene has CDR1 MNHEY and CDR2 SMNVEV (reference sequence). The CDR3 bases are TGTGCCAGCAGTTGGAGGGGTGAGGACAATCAGCCCCAGCATTTT. Protein: CASSWRGEDNQPQHF.

The V gene is TRBV4-1, the J gene TRBJ2-6; 10 nucleotides agree with TRBD1. This CDR3 has 21 residues. J gave up 1 base and V 2 bases, and 14 bases lay outside the gene matches. Germline V gene lookup returns CDR1 MGHRA and CDR2 YSYEKL. Here the CDR3 reads CASSQLYMRQGAESGANVLTF. CDR3 DNA sequence: TGCGCCAGCAGCCAACTATATATGAGACAGGGGGCCGAATCTGGGGCCAACGTCCTGACTTTC.

This sequence joins TRBV6-2 or TRBV6-3 and TRBJ2-7, with TRBD2 matching 9 bases. Losses at the gene ends were 2 bases for V and 2 bases for J; bases not matched to a gene: 7. From germline, CDR1 is MNHEY and CDR2 SVGEGT. This CDR3 is built from 16 residues. The CDR3 here is CASSYGGAGGAYEQYF. In nucleotides, the CDR3 is TGTGCCAGCAGTTACGGTGGGGCGGGAGGGGCCTACGAGCAGTACTTC.

In this sample, this clone turned up a few times. The V gene is TRBV28, the J gene TRBJ1-5; the D gene is possibly TRBD1 (5 bases). CDR3 length: 13 amino acids. Germline V CDR1 and CDR2: MDHEN, SYDVKM. Between the trimmed V and J ends, which lost 5 bases and 9 bases, there was a span of 14 bases. CDR3 sequence reads: CASSPGGWRPQHF. In DNA form, the CDR3 reads TGTGCCAGCAGTCCCGGGGGGTGGCGGCCCCAGCATTTT.

To note about this clone: A junction boundary mismatches the germline segment, possibly from a read error. The chain employs TRBV4-1 and TRBJ2-3; 10 bases line up with TRBD1. CDR3 length: 16 residues. Germline CDR1 reads MGHRA; CDR2 reads YSYEKL. In DNA, the CDR3 is TGCGCCAGCACCCAAAAAGTGGGACAGGGGCCAGATACGCAGTATTTT. Translation: CASTQKVGQGPDTQYF.

V is TRBV12-5 and J is TRBJ2-1, with TRBD2 matching 13 bases. This CDR3 is 15 amino acids long. CDR1 and CDR2 from the germline V gene are LGHNT and FRNRAP. V dropped 6 bases and J dropped 8; count of bases not matched to a gene: 7. The CDR3: CASGGGLAGAHEQFF. CDR3 nucleotides: TGTGCTAGTGGCGGCGGACTAGCGGGAGCCCATGAGCAGTTCTTC.

The chain joins TRBV19 to TRBJ1-2, with D maybe TRBD1 (5 bases). The ends were cut back, 11 bases at V and 4 bases at J, with 17 bases in the middle. CDR1 is LNHDA, CDR2 SQIVND, per germline (reference sequence). There are 13 residues in the CDR3. The CDR3 loop reads CAQVGAVRYGYTF. The CDR3 DNA reads TGTGCCCAAGTAGGGGCGGTTCGCTATGGCTACACCTTC.

This clone qualifies as medium-sized. The chain joins TRBV4-2 to TRBJ2-5, with TRBD1 as a possible D gene (6 bases). The CDR3 totals 13 residues. V was clipped by 0 bases and J by 6 bases, with 8 bases between them. Germline V CDR1 and CDR2: LGHNA, YNFKEQ. CDR3 sequence reads: CASSQDRGQTQYF. CDR3 DNA sequence: TGTGCCAGCAGCCAAGACAGGGGACAGACCCAGTACTTC.

This clone appeared many times. The rearrangement uses TRBV18 and TRBJ1-3, with D unclear. Trimming cost V 5 bases and J 0 bases, with 14 bases left between them. The germline V gene encodes CDR1 KGHSH and CDR2 LQKENI. This CDR3 is 16 amino acids long. CDR3 coding DNA: TGTGCCAGCTCAGACCTCTACGGGAGCTCTGGAAACACCATATATTTT. Its protein is CASSDLYGSSGNTIYF.